This T cell receptor beta chain is drawn from a study of response to subunit inactivated influenza vaccine. Whole-study findings and limits: There was a suggestion from the authors that each seasonal influenza vaccination recruits few new T cells.

The CDR3 totals 15 residues. CDR1 is DFQATT and CDR2 is SNEGSKA in the germline V gene (reference sequence). The V and J ends lost 6 bases and 3 bases respectively, with 20 bases between them. One entry per CDR3 protein, called by TCRdb with MiXCR from the RT-PCR reads. The sample lists 400,000 to 650,000 distinct CDR3 sequences, 6.5% to 8% occurring once. For this clonotype: Its matching antigen is unknown.

The chain carries TRBV20-1 and TRBJ2-5; a possible D gene is TRBD2 (5 bases). The specimen was PBMCs from blood, collected 23 months after vaccination. This sequence originates from a man between 50 and 75 years old who received an inactivated influenza vaccine. CDR3 protein: CSAQGQTKPKETQYF. CDR3 in DNA: TGCAGTGCCCAAGGTCAGACTAAACCTAAAGAGACCCAGTACTTC.